This entry lists 31 T cell receptor beta chains sequenced from one sample in a study of T cells in Graves' hyperthyroidism and ophthalmopathy. Amplification targeted TCR beta CDR3 regions from RNA transcripts. Researchers ran a first-round RT-PCR on the TCR CDR3 using the HTBI primer set. Using its own MiXCR run on the multiplex PCR reads, TCRdb lists one record per CDR3 protein. The sample shows about 590,000 distinct CDR3 sequences, about 15% of them seen only once. Material: blood. Receptor source: a woman aged 25 to 39 with Graves' hyperthyroidism.

The table lists this clonotype with many counts. V and J are TRBV18 and TRBJ1-6; a weak D match, TRBD1 (6 bases). V was shortened by 6 bases and J by 3 bases, with 12 bases between the two germline ends. CDR3 length equals 15 residues. The germline gives CDR1 KGHSH, CDR2 LQKENI. Here the CDR3 reads CASSGDRIYNSPLHF. DNA of the CDR3: TGTGCCAGCTCGGGTGACAGGATCTATAATTCACCCCTCCACTTT.

The chain recombines TRBV7-2 with TRBJ1-4; 7 bases map to TRBD1. The CDR3 loop spans 16 amino acids. From germline, CDR1 is SGHTA and CDR2 FQGNSA. Trimming took 0 bases from V and 7 from J; bases not matched to a gene: 8. The CDR3 DNA reads as TGTGCCAGCAGCTTAGCGCTGGGACAGAGCCCTGAAAAACTGTTTTTT. It encodes CASSLALGQSPEKLFF.

The table lists this clonotype with many counts. This rearrangement joins TRBV5-8 to TRBJ1-2; no reliable D call. Trimming shortened V by 2 bases and J by 8 bases, and 10 bases separated the two germline ends. The CDR3 has 12 residues. The germline V gene has CDR1 SGHTS and CDR2 YDEGEE. In DNA, the CDR3 is TGTGCCAGCAGCTTTAGAAATGGCGGCTACACCTTC. Encoded protein: CASSFRNGGYTF.

The table lists this clonotype with many counts. The chain is built from TRBV6-1 and TRBJ2-7; unclear D gene. This CDR3 is built from 13 residues. Per germline, CDR1 MNHNS and CDR2 SASEGT. V was trimmed by 5 bases and J by 3 bases, leaving 11 bases between them. This chain's CDR3 is CASSSPKRYEQYF. CDR3 nucleotides: TGTGCCAGCAGTTCCCCTAAACGCTACGAGCAGTACTTC.

This chain uses TRBV11-2 with TRBJ1-2; the D gene is possibly TRBD1 (5 bases). The CDR3 consists of 14 residues. Per germline, CDR1 SGHAT and CDR2 FQNNGV. The V and J ends lost 5 bases and 4 bases respectively, with 14 bases between them. CDR3 sequence reads: CASSPLRDLYGYTF. The CDR3 nucleotides read TGTGCCAGCAGCCCCCTCCGGGACCTCTATGGCTACACCTTC.

The table lists this clonotype with a few counts. The chain couples TRBV7-3 to TRBJ2-3; 8 bases are shared with TRBD1. V gave up 7 bases and J gave up 5 bases; unmatched junction bases: 8. Germline values: CDR1 SGHTA, CDR2 FQGTGA. The length of the CDR3 is 14 residues. CDR3 bases: TGTGCCAGCACCGAGACAGGGGAGGAAGATACGCAGTATTTT. It translates to CASTETGEEDTQYF.

This clonotype was observed at least ten times. V gene TRBV29-1 combines with J gene TRBJ1-1, with D unclear. CDR3 length: 10 amino acids. V gave up 7 bases and J gave up 3 bases, with 6 bases separating them. Germline lookup yields CDR1 SQVTM and CDR2 ANQGSEA. The CDR3 coding sequence is TGCAGCGCGGCCTACACTGAAGCTTTCTTT. It is translated as CSAAYTEAFF.

There are many counts of this clonotype. The chain links TRBV20-1 to TRBJ2-7, with TRBD2 matching over 8 bases. Germline trimming cut 1 base from V and 2 bases from J; bases unmatched to any gene: 10. From germline, CDR1 is DFQATT and CDR2 SNEGSKA (reference sequence). This CDR3 is built from 16 residues. The CDR3 spells CSARGSPGGLPYEQYF. Here the CDR3 DNA reads TGCAGTGCTAGAGGGTCCCCGGGAGGGCTCCCCTACGAGCAGTACTTC.

This clonotype was counted at least ten times. This chain joins TRBV11-2 and TRBJ2-1, with 10 bases lining up with TRBD2. Germline V gene data show CDR1 as SGHAT and CDR2 as FQNNGV. V lost 4 bases and J lost 9; bases outside the gene matches: 12. The CDR3 consists of 16 residues. CDR3 bases: TGTGCCAGCAGCTGGGTGAGGATAGCGGGAGGTGGTGAGCAGTTCTTC. Its translation is CASSWVRIAGGGEQFF.

This clonotype occurred a few times. The gene calls are TRBV20-1 and TRBJ2-1; 9 bases are a match to TRBD2. Germline CDR1 reads DFQATT; CDR2 reads SNEGSKA (reference sequence). The CDR3 covers 14 residues. With 6 bases clipped from V and 5 bases from J, the junction kept 8 bases outside the gene matches. Written as DNA, the CDR3 is TGCAGTGCCACTTTAGCGGGAGTGAACAATGAGCAGTTCTTC. Amino acids: CSATLAGVNNEQFF.

This clonotype has just a few counts. The V and J genes are TRBV29-1 and TRBJ1-2, with 12 bases that match TRBD1. This CDR3 contains 15 residues. The V segment lost 4 bases and the J segment 6 bases; nucleotides outside the gene matches: 9. Germline CDR1 reads SQVTM; CDR2 reads ANQGSEA. The DNA of the CDR3 is TGCAGCGTTGTAGGGACAGGGGGCGCGATGGATGGCTACACCTTC. Protein sequence: CSVVGTGGAMDGYTF. The full variable domain, completed using reference TRBV29-1 and TRBJ1-2, is SAVISQKPSRDICQRGTSLTIQCQVDSQVTMMFWYRQQPGQSLTLIATANQGSEATYESGFVIDKFPISRPNLTFSTLTVSNMSPEDSSIYLCSVVGTGGAMDGYTFGSGTRLTVV.

The sample holds many counts of this clonotype. The V call is TRBV20-1, the J call TRBJ2-5, with D unclear. Germline CDR1 DFQATT, CDR2 SNEGSKA (reference sequence). V lost 3 bases and J lost 1, with 6 bases in between. The CDR3 is made up of 12 amino acids. The CDR3 nucleotides are TGCAGTGCTAGCCCCATCCAAGAGACCCAGTACTTC. This gives the protein CSASPIQETQYF.

A few counts support this clonotype. The chain combines TRBV24-1 with TRBJ1-2; no clear D. This CDR3 comprises 14 residues. Germline V lookup: CDR1 KGHDR, CDR2 SFDVKD. V lost 5 bases and J 2 bases, leaving 11 bases between the germline ends. CDR3 residues: CATSGPYLNYGYTF. In DNA form, the CDR3 reads TGTGCCACCAGTGGGCCTTATTTAAACTATGGCTACACCTTC.

In this sample, this clonotype turned up many times. V and J are TRBV20-1 and TRBJ1-5; TRBD1 might be the D (5 bases). The CDR3 contains 15 residues. V lost 1 base to trimming and J lost 2 bases, with 12 bases between them. Per the germline V gene, CDR1 is DFQATT and CDR2 is SNEGSKA (reference sequence). The DNA for the CDR3 is TGCAGTGCTAGAGCGTGGCAGGGCGGCAATCAGCCCCAGCATTTT. As protein: CSARAWQGGNQPQHF.

V usage is TRBV9 and J usage is TRBJ2-2; D possibly corresponds to TRBD2 (5 bases). Trimming removed 0 bases at V and 2 bases at J, with 11 bases between. There are 16 residues in the CDR3. Germline CDR1 reads SGDLS; CDR2 reads YYNGEE. CDR3 nucleotide sequence: TGTGCCAGCAGCGTAGGCATAACGGGAAACACCGGGGAGCTGTTTTTT. It codes for CASSVGITGNTGELFF.

CDR3 protein: CASRDPNTGELFF. The CDR3 nucleotides are TGTGCCAGCAGGGACCCTAACACCGGGGAGCTGTTTTTT. The chain combines TRBV25-1 with TRBJ2-2; no clear D gene. The CDR3 contains 13 residues. CDR1 is MGHDK, CDR2 SYGVNS, per germline. Trimming took 6 bases from V and 2 from J, leaving 7 bases between them.

This clonotype occurred a few times. This chain joins TRBV6-1 and TRBJ1-2, with 8 positions matching TRBD1. Germline CDR1 and CDR2: MNHNS and SASEGT. With V trimmed by 7 bases and J by 2 bases, 6 bases remained unmatched. The CDR3 is 14 amino acids. The CDR3 DNA is TGTGCCAGCAAACCGGGACAGGAGAACTATGGCTACACCTTC. Translation: CASKPGQENYGYTF.

This clonotype was seen at least ten times. V gene TRBV20-1 combines with J gene TRBJ2-1, with 13 bases aligning to TRBD2. The CDR3 consists of 19 residues. CDR1 DFQATT and CDR2 SNEGSKA come from the germline V gene (reference sequence). J was trimmed by 1 base and V by 2 bases; bases with no gene match: 11. CDR3 loop: CSARLPGLAGYRSYNEQFF. In DNA form, the CDR3 reads TGCAGTGCTAGACTACCGGGACTAGCGGGATATCGGTCCTACAATGAGCAGTTCTTC.

This clonotype was recorded at least ten times. The chain has TRBV20-1 and TRBJ2-2; D unresolved. The V end lost 2 bases, the J end lost 3 bases, and 13 bases lay between the germline ends. The germline V gene has CDR1 DFQATT and CDR2 SNEGSKA (reference sequence). The CDR3 loop spans 15 amino acids. The CDR3 loop is CSARSRTADTGELFF. For the CDR3, the DNA is TGCAGTGCTAGATCCCGGACGGCTGACACCGGGGAGCTGTTTTTT.

The V and J genes are TRBV11-2 and TRBJ2-2, with TRBD1 identical over 10 bases. J lost 3 bases, V lost 5 bases, and 6 bases had no gene match. Germline V lookup: CDR1 SGHAT, CDR2 FQNNGV. The CDR3 covers 16 residues. The CDR3 DNA reads as TGTGCCAGCAGCCCAGGACAGGGGGGGTACACCGGGGAGCTGTTTTTT. Its translation is CASSPGQGGYTGELFF.

This clonotype was detected many times. The chain couples TRBV6-5 to TRBJ1-1; D not resolved. Germline V CDR1 and CDR2: MNHEY, SVGAGI. The CDR3 is made up of 15 amino acids. The V and J ends lost 2 bases and 1 base respectively, with 11 bases between them. In DNA, the CDR3 is TGTGCCAGCAGTTACCGGTCGACCCCGAACACTGAAGCTTTCTTT. Amino acids: CASSYRSTPNTEAFF.

V gene TRBV12-3 or TRBV12-4 combines with J gene TRBJ1-1; no definite D call. V was pared by 6 bases and J by 8 bases, with 13 bases between. This CDR3 contains 12 residues. As DNA, the CDR3 is TGTGCCAGCAGGGGATTAGTGAAGGAAGCTTTCTTT. Its protein product is CASRGLVKEAFF.

This clonotype was observed at least ten times. The chain links TRBV27 to TRBJ2-7, with 10 bases lining up with TRBD2. V was pared by 5 bases and J by 6 bases, with 7 bases of the junction left unmatched. This CDR3 spans 14 amino acids. Germline-derived CDR1 and CDR2 are MNHEY and SMNVEV (reference sequence). CDR3 residues: CASSPGLAAVEQYF. For the CDR3, the DNA is TGTGCCAGCAGTCCCGGACTAGCGGCTGTCGAGCAGTACTTC.

This clonotype was observed at least ten times. V is TRBV20-1 and J is TRBJ2-7; D is uncertain. The CDR3 is 11 amino acids. V was shortened by 3 bases and J by 3 bases, with 6 bases between the two germline ends. The germline gives CDR1 DFQATT, CDR2 SNEGSKA (reference sequence). The CDR3 protein is CSARMSYEQYF. For the CDR3, the DNA is TGCAGTGCTAGGATGAGCTACGAGCAGTACTTC.

The V gene is TRBV4-1, the J gene TRBJ1-2; D is ambiguous. V was clipped by 4 bases and J by 6 bases, with 18 bases between them. The CDR3 is made up of 15 amino acids. Germline assignment: CDR1 MGHRA and CDR2 YSYEKL. The CDR3 DNA reads TGCGCCAGCAGCCCGACCGTATCAGGAGGCCATGGCTACACCTTC. This sequence encodes CASSPTVSGGHGYTF.

This clonotype showed up many times. J is TRBJ1-2 and V is TRBV12-3 or TRBV12-4; D gene uncertain. Trimming stripped 1 base from V and 0 bases from J, with 9 bases between. The CDR3 runs 15 residues. The CDR3 DNA is TGTGCCAGCAGTTTAGGTCCGACAACTAACTATGGCTACACCTTC. Its translation is CASSLGPTTNYGYTF.

A word on this clonotype: A much larger clone differs by one base, so this may be a read error. V and J are TRBV5-4 and TRBJ1-2; 9 bases are a match to TRBD1. CDR1 and CDR2 from the germline V gene are SGHNT and YYREEE (reference sequence). This CDR3 region has 13 residues. V was clipped by 5 bases and J by 5 bases; unmatched bases: 4. DNA for the CDR3: TGTGCCAGCAGAGCCGGGACAGGGTATGGCTACACCTTC. As protein: CASRAGTGYGYTF.

The sample holds many counts of this clonotype. The chain combines TRBV20-1 with TRBJ2-3, with 11 bases identical to TRBD1. CDR1 is DFQATT and CDR2 is SNEGSKA in the germline V gene (reference sequence). Unmatched junction bases numbered 3, after V lost 4 bases and J lost 3 bases. This CDR3 region has 14 residues. CDR3 protein: CSAKGQGATDTQYF. In DNA, the CDR3 is TGCAGTGCTAAAGGACAGGGGGCTACAGATACGCAGTATTTT.

There are a few counts of this clonotype. The rearrangement links TRBV12-3 or TRBV12-4 to TRBJ2-1; D is unclear. The V end was cut by 5 bases, the J end by 4 bases, with 21 bases between. The CDR3 spans 17 residues. This chain's CDR3 is CASSPSPAANLYNEQFF. The CDR3 bases are TGTGCCAGCAGTCCCTCCCCGGCAGCTAACCTATACAATGAGCAGTTCTTC.

This clonotype was seen at least ten times. The V and J genes are TRBV20-1 and TRBJ2-7; 7 bases are shared with TRBD1. CDR1 is DFQATT and CDR2 is SNEGSKA in the germline V gene (reference sequence). The length of the CDR3 is 13 residues. The V gene end was trimmed by 3 bases and the J gene end by 2 bases; junction bases not matched to a gene: 4. For the CDR3, the DNA is TGCAGTGCTAGTGGGACAGATGCCTACGAGCAGTACTTC. This gives the protein CSASGTDAYEQYF.

This clonotype was counted between two and nine times. V usage is TRBV18 and J usage is TRBJ2-3, with D possibly being TRBD1 (6 bases). CDR1 is KGHSH and CDR2 is LQKENI in the germline V gene. The CDR3 has 15 residues. V lost 2 bases and J 2 bases, leaving 11 bases between the germline ends. This chain's CDR3 is CASSPNRDNTDTQYF. CDR3 DNA sequence: TGTGCCAGCTCACCAAACCGGGACAACACAGATACGCAGTATTTT.